Listed here are 24 T cell receptor beta chains from one sample, sequenced in a study of cytomegalovirus exposure and HLA in healthy donors. The primer mix had 60 Vbeta and 13 Jbeta primers. TCRdb's copy holds only in-frame clones and misses some; the assay was immunoSEQ multiplex PCR. The table has under 200,000 clones, 80% seen once; the top ten hold about 1.3%. Material: PBMCs. All receptors derive from a young man in good health and CMV-seronegative.

The rearrangement uses TRBV12-5 and TRBJ2-2, with a possible D match to TRBD2 (6 bases). The CDR3 length is 17 residues. V lost 4 bases and J lost 5, with 20 bases in between. Germline CDR1 LGHNT, CDR2 FRNRAP. CDR3 DNA sequence: TGTGCTAGTGGTTCGATGACGTTCGGGAGAGAAACCGGGGAGCTGTTTTTT. Its protein product is CASGSMTFGRETGELFF.

The chain carries TRBV30 and TRBJ2-5, with 7 positions matching TRBD2. CDR1 and CDR2 from the germline V gene are GTSNPN and SVGIG (reference sequence). The V and J ends lost 4 bases and 3 bases, in that order; junction bases with no gene match: 5. The CDR3 is made up of 13 amino acids. CDR3: CAWTVGGEETQYF. The CDR3 nucleotides read TGTGCCTGGACCGTGGGAGGGGAAGAGACCCAGTACTTC.

This chain links TRBV18 with TRBJ1-4; tentatively, D is TRBD1 (6 bases). The CDR3 has 17 residues. The V gene's germline CDR1 is KGHSH and CDR2 LQKENI. The V and J ends lost 0 bases and 2 bases respectively, with 13 bases between them. CDR3 in amino acids: CASSPPERGNTNEKLFF. CDR3 DNA: TGTGCCAGCTCACCACCGGAGAGGGGGAACACTAATGAAAAACTGTTTTTT.

V is TRBV30 and J is TRBJ1-1, with 7 bases aligning to TRBD1. J lost 4 bases, V lost 6 bases, and 5 bases had no gene match. There are 12 residues in the CDR3. Germline loops: CDR1 GTSNPN, CDR2 SVGIG (reference sequence). The CDR3 region is CACTGVSTEAFF. CDR3 bases: TGTGCCTGTACAGGGGTGAGCACTGAAGCTTTCTTT.

The chain uses TRBV15 and TRBJ2-7; no definite D call. The CDR3 has 16 amino acids. CDR1 and CDR2 from the germline V gene are LNHNV and YYDKDF (reference sequence). V was pared by 0 bases and J by 4 bases, with 16 bases between. This CDR3 reads CATSRDSIPGVYEQYF. The CDR3 nucleotides read TGTGCCACCAGCAGAGATAGTATCCCCGGTGTTTACGAGCAGTACTTC. Full variable domain (outside the CDR3, taken from reference TRBV15 and TRBJ2-7): DAMVIQNPRYQVTQFGKPVTLSCSQTLNHNVMYWYQQKSSQAPKLLFHYYDKDFNNEADTPDNFQSRRPNTSFCFLDIRSPGLGDTAMYLCATSRDSIPGVYEQYFGPGTRLTVT.

The chain carries TRBV10-2 and TRBJ2-5; 7 positions agree with TRBD2. V lost 4 bases to trimming and J lost 0 bases; unmatched junction nucleotides: 2. Germline values: CDR1 WSHSY, CDR2 SAAADI. The CDR3 is 14 amino acids. This CDR3 is CASSGGGYQETQYF. For the CDR3, the DNA is TGCGCCAGCAGTGGCGGGGGTTACCAAGAGACCCAGTACTTC.

V usage is TRBV10-3 and J usage is TRBJ2-7, with D possibly being TRBD1 (5 bases). This CDR3 contains 16 residues. V was pared by 0 bases and J by 0 bases, with 12 bases between. Germline CDR1 ENHRY, CDR2 SYGVKD. This chain's CDR3 is CAISESGPESSYEQYF. DNA for the CDR3: TGTGCCATCAGTGAGTCGGGGCCGGAGAGCTCCTACGAGCAGTACTTC.

This clone was found a few times. The J gene is TRBJ2-4, the V gene TRBV11-2, with a tentative D call TRBD1 (6 bases). Germline CDR1 and CDR2: SGHAT and FQNNGV. This CDR3 is 16 amino acids long. V was trimmed by 0 bases and J by 1 base, leaving 10 bases between them. The CDR3 loop is CASSLEAGVAKNIQYF. The CDR3 DNA is TGTGCCAGCAGCTTAGAGGCAGGGGTGGCCAAAAACATTCAGTACTTC.

The chain is built from TRBV5-6 and TRBJ2-3; D perhaps matches TRBD2 (5 bases). This CDR3 has 16 amino acids. Trimming cost V 7 bases and J 4 bases, with 22 bases left between them. From germline, CDR1 is SGHDT and CDR2 YYEEEE. The CDR3 region has the DNA TGTGCCAGCTCAGCCCCGGGCCACGGGCGGGCAGATACGCAGTATTTT. It is translated as CASSAPGHGRADTQYF.

This chain connects TRBV6-5 to TRBJ1-5; D not certain. This CDR3 is built from 13 residues. V lost 2 bases and J lost 9, with 11 bases in between. The germline V gene encodes CDR1 MNHEY and CDR2 SVGAGI. The CDR3 nucleotides read TGTGCCAGCAGTTACGGCCGATCGGGGCCCCAGCATTTT. This translates into CASSYGRSGPQHF.

The chain links TRBV19 to TRBJ2-7; 10 bases are a match to TRBD2. Germline values: CDR1 LNHDA, CDR2 SQIVND (reference sequence). This CDR3 has 13 residues. Germline trimming cut 6 bases from V and 3 bases from J; bases unmatched to any gene: 2. For the CDR3, the DNA is TGTGCCAGTAGCGGGACTAGCGACTACGAGCAGTACTTC. This gives the protein CASSGTSDYEQYF.

This sequence joins TRBV6-1 and TRBJ2-7; D may be TRBD1 (6 bases). The CDR3 consists of 13 residues. Trimming took off 7 bases at V and 3 bases at J, with 13 bases between the two ends. CDR1 and CDR2 from the germline V gene are MNHNS and SASEGT. The CDR3 loop is CASKGDNYYEQYF. CDR3 DNA sequence: TGTGCCAGCAAAGGGGACAATTACTACGAGCAGTACTTC.

The V gene is TRBV6-6, the J gene TRBJ1-1; unclear D gene. Germline CDR1 reads MNHNY; CDR2 reads SVGAGI (reference sequence). V gave up 5 bases and J gave up 2 bases, with 9 bases separating them. The CDR3 has 13 amino acids. CDR3 DNA: TGTGCCAGCAGTGGCGCGGGAAACACTGAAGCTTTCTTT. Protein sequence: CASSGAGNTEAFF.

This clone turned up a few times. The CDR3 region is CASSSGGRAYEQYF. The CDR3 DNA follows: TGTGCCAGCAGTTCAGGGGGCCGTGCCTACGAGCAGTACTTC. The V call is TRBV27, the J call TRBJ2-7, with 8 positions matching TRBD1. The CDR3 contains 14 residues. V shed 4 bases, J shed 2 bases, and the junction held 4 bases outside the gene matches. Germline V gene data show CDR1 as MNHEY and CDR2 as SMNVEV (reference sequence).

The gene calls are TRBV4-3 and TRBJ1-2; D is unresolved. CDR1 and CDR2 (germline): LGHNA, YSLEER. Trimming stripped 4 bases from V and 8 bases from J, with 17 bases between. The CDR3 length is 14 residues. The CDR3 DNA sequence: TGCGCCAGCAGCCTCGGTGATGCGGTGCAAGGCTACACCTTC. It translates to CASSLGDAVQGYTF.

The J gene is TRBJ2-7, the V gene TRBV4-2, with D perhaps matching TRBD2 (5 bases). The CDR3 is 14 residues long. CDR1 and CDR2 (germline): LGHNA, YNFKEQ. V was cut by 0 bases and J by 3 bases, with 9 bases left in between. The CDR3 coding sequence is TGTGCCAGCAGCCAAGATACCGGGGTCTACGAGCAGTACTTC. Translation gives CASSQDTGVYEQYF.

This rearrangement joins TRBV9 to TRBJ2-1; D might be TRBD1 (6 bases). Germline assignment: CDR1 SGDLS and CDR2 YYNGEE. CDR3 length equals 16 residues. V was trimmed by 4 bases and J by 1 base, leaving 15 bases between them. The CDR3 DNA reads TGTGCCAGCAGCCAACAACAGGGAATTTCCTACAATGAGCAGTTCTTC. Residues: CASSQQQGISYNEQFF.

This chain connects TRBV5-4 to TRBJ2-1; 10 nucleotides match TRBD1. J gave up 4 bases and V 3 bases, and 4 bases lay outside the gene matches. Germline values: CDR1 SGHNT, CDR2 YYREEE (reference sequence). The CDR3 totals 15 residues. The CDR3 region has the DNA TGTGCCAGCAGCTCAACGGACAGGGGGTACAATGAGCAGTTCTTC. This encodes CASSSTDRGYNEQFF.

This clone appeared a few times. CDR3 amino acids: CASSQQQYYEQYF. The CDR3 bases are TGTGCCAGCTCACAACAGCAGTACTACGAGCAGTACTTC. V usage is TRBV18 and J usage is TRBJ2-7; D is unclear. The germline V and J ends were trimmed by 4 bases and 3 bases, with 10 bases remaining between them. Germline V gene lookup returns CDR1 KGHSH and CDR2 LQKENI. This CDR3 is built from 13 residues.

This chain links TRBV10-2 with TRBJ2-1; 13 nucleotides line up with TRBD2. Trimming removed 6 bases from V and 5 bases from J; junction bases left unmatched: 13. This CDR3 is built from 18 residues. Germline values: CDR1 WSHSY, CDR2 SAAADI. The CDR3 DNA reads TGCGCCAGCAGAGGTGCGGCCCCGGGACTAGCGGGACACAATGAGCAGTTCTTC. Translation: CASRGAAPGLAGHNEQFF.

V and J are TRBV6-5 and TRBJ2-1; tentative D call: TRBD2 (6 bases). The V end was cut by 3 bases, the J end by 8 bases, with 17 bases between. Germline loops: CDR1 MNHEY, CDR2 SVGAGI. The CDR3 contains 15 residues. The CDR3 protein is CASSYKGLPIHEQFF. Here the CDR3 DNA reads TGTGCCAGCAGTTATAAGGGACTCCCCATTCATGAGCAGTTCTTC.

This sequence joins TRBV15 and TRBJ2-1, with 9 positions matching TRBD1. V lost 3 bases, J lost 4 bases, and 7 bases stayed unmatched. CDR3 length: 16 amino acids. Per the germline V gene, CDR1 is LNHNV and CDR2 is YYDKDF (reference sequence). CDR3 DNA sequence: TGTGCCACCAGCAGGACCCGGGACAGGGAGTACAATGAGCAGTTCTTC. The encoded protein is CATSRTRDREYNEQFF.

The rearrangement joins TRBV10-3 to TRBJ2-1; 8 nucleotides align to TRBD2. The CDR3 consists of 16 residues. V trimming: 0 bases; J trimming: 5 bases; junction bases outside the gene matches: 6. Germline lookup yields CDR1 ENHRY and CDR2 SYGVKD. The CDR3 DNA is TGTGCCATCAGTGAGTCTGAACGAGCGGGGGACAATGAGCAGTTCTTC. Protein sequence: CAISESERAGDNEQFF.

The gene calls are TRBV4-2 and TRBJ1-5, with 8 bases matching TRBD1. The CDR3 loop spans 15 amino acids. After removal of 4 bases from V and 4 bases from J, the junction contained 6 bases not matched to a gene. Germline CDR1 is LGHNA and CDR2 is YNFKEQ. CDR3 sequence reads: CASSRGTGFNQPQHF. DNA of the CDR3: TGTGCCAGCAGCCGTGGGACAGGCTTTAATCAGCCCCAGCATTTT.